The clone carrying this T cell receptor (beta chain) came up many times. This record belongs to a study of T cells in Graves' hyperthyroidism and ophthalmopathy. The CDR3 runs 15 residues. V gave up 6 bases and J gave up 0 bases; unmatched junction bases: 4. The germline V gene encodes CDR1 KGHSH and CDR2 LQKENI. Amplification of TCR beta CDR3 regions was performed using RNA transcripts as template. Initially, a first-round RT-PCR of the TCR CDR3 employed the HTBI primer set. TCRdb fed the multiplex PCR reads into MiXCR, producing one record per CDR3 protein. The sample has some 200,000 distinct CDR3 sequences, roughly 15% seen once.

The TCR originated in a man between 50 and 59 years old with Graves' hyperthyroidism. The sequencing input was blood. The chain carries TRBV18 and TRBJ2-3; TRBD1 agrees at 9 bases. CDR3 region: CASSPGQGSTDTQYF. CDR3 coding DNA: TGTGCCAGCTCTCCGGGACAGGGAAGCACAGATACGCAGTATTTT.